A single sample gave rise to the 5 T cell receptor beta chains below, sequenced in a study of CD8 T cells in ankylosing spondylitis. TCRdb re-analysed the 5' RACE reads in MiXCR, keeping a single row per CDR3 protein. Here the sample spans roughly 700,000 distinct CDR3 sequences, 19% being singletons. Their cognate antigens are unknown. Study-wide results and limits: The study identified a TCR beta motif of roughly eight highly homologous variants that appeared characteristic of ankylosing spondylitis blood.

The material sequenced was blood, either unsorted or a sorted T cell fraction (not recorded which). The receptors were sampled from a male donor with ankylosing spondylitis.

The CDR3 loop reads CASSDGTAKNSPLHF. The CDR3 nucleotides read TGCGCCAGCAGCGACGGGACAGCCAAGAATTCACCCCTCCACTTT. The chain is built from TRBV5-1 and TRBJ1-6; 7 nucleotides line up with TRBD1. This CDR3 is built from 15 residues. Germline V gene data show CDR1 as SGHRS and CDR2 as YFSETQ. V shed 4 bases and J 7 bases; nucleotides not matched to a gene: 8.

This clonotype was detected only a few times. The chain recombines TRBV20-1 with TRBJ2-3; D might be TRBD1 (6 bases). With 3 bases removed from V and 3 bases from J, the gap between germline ends came to 13 bases. This CDR3 comprises 14 residues. Germline V gene sequence: CDR1 DFQATT, CDR2 SNEGSKA (reference sequence). The CDR3 sequence: CSARGWTVTDTQYF. CDR3 DNA sequence: TGCAGTGCTAGGGGTTGGACAGTTACAGATACGCAGTATTTT.

CDR3 DNA sequence: TGTGCCAGCAGTTACCCGGGACAGGTAACCTACGAGCAGTACTTC. It codes for CASSYPGQVTYEQYF. The chain couples TRBV6-2 or TRBV6-3 to TRBJ2-7; TRBD1 matches at 8 bases. J gave up 2 bases and V 2 bases, and 5 bases lay outside the gene matches. This CDR3 has 15 residues. Germline V gene lookup returns CDR1 MNHEY and CDR2 SVGEGT.

The sample holds a few counts of this clonotype. The chain carries TRBV5-1 and TRBJ2-1; 10 nucleotides agree with TRBD1. CDR1 is SGHRS and CDR2 is YFSETQ in the germline V gene. The CDR3 has 16 amino acids. Trimming at V came to 0 bases and at J to 7 bases, leaving 7 bases not matched to a gene. CDR3 in DNA: TGCGCCAGCAGCTTGGGCGGGACAGGGGCTCGGAATGAGCAGTTCTTC. Residues: CASSLGGTGARNEQFF.

This clonotype was counted between two and nine times. The V gene is TRBV20-1, the J gene TRBJ1-6; D remains ambiguous. Germline CDR1 reads DFQATT; CDR2 reads SNEGSKA (reference sequence). The CDR3 runs 12 residues. Trimming pared 1 base from V and 8 bases from J, leaving 6 bases between. The CDR3 sequence: CSARGPDSPLHF. The CDR3 DNA sequence: TGCAGTGCTAGAGGTCCAGATTCACCCCTCCACTTT.